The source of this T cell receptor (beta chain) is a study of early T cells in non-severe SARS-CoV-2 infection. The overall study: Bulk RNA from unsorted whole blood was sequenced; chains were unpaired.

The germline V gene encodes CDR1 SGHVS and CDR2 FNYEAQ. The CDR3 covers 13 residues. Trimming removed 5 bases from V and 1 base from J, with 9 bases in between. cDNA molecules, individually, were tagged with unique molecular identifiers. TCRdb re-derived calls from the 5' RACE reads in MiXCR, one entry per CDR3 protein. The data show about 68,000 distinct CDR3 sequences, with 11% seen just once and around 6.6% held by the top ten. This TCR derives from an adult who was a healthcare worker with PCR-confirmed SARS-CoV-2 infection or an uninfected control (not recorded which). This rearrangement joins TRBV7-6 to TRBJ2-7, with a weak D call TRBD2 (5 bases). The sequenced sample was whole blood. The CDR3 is CASSPGMSYEQYF. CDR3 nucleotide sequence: TGTGCCAGCAGCCCCGGGATGTCCTACGAGCAGTACTTC.